A selection of T cell receptor beta chains follows, all from one sample in a study of T cell repertoires in cytomegalovirus infection. TCRdb itself ran the reads through MiXCR, one entry per CDR3 protein. The sample has some 590,000 distinct CDR3 sequences, 40% seen once. These TCRs' antigens remain unknown. The source was cultured PBMCs, collected from culture after CMV antigen stimulation. These receptors all come from a human donor in good health (CMV status not recorded). Some clones in this sample may be carry-over from other donors' samples. CDR3s include the opening cysteine and the closing phenylalanine or tryptophan. D genes are given only for firm matches. Expanded clones get a size class; other rows say once, few or many, or leave the size out.

NA | TRBD1 | TRBJ2-1 | TRBV7-2 | CASIDRVNEQFF | TGTGCCAGCATAGACAGGGTAAATGAGCAGTTCTTC
NA | NA | TRBJ1-2 | TRBV7-4 | CASSSSGSLLANYGYTF | TGTGCCAGCAGCTCCTCGGGAAGTCTATTAGCTAACTATGGCTACACCTTC
NA | TRBD2 | TRBJ2-7 | TRBV4-2 | CASSQDPGLAGGNYEQYF | TGTGCCAGCAGCCAAGACCCCGGACTAGCGGGGGGAAACTACGAGCAGTACTTC
NA | TRBD1 | TRBJ2-1 | TRBV19 | CASSAPFDRAYEQFF | TGTGCCAGTAGTGCACCCTTCGACAGGGCGTATGAGCAGTTCTTC
few | NA | TRBJ1-5 | TRBV6-1 | CASSEAVSANQPQHF | TGTGCCAGCAGTGAAGCGGTTAGCGCTAATCAGCCCCAGCATTTT
NA | NA | TRBJ1-5 | TRBV12-3/TRBV12-4 | CASSLEERPQHF | TGTGCCAGCAGTTTAGAGGAGAGGCCCCAGCATTTT
NA | TRBD1 | TRBJ2-7 | TRBV6-6 | CASSYSNRGDYEQYF | TGTGCCAGCAGTTACAGCAACAGGGGAGACTACGAGCAGTACTTC
NA | NA | TRBJ1-3 | TRBV3-1 | CASTGSSGNTIYF | TGTGCCAGCACCGGGAGCTCTGGAAACACCATATATTTT
NA | TRBD2 | TRBJ2-2 | TRBV20-1 | CSASSKRERTGELFF | TGCAGTGCTAGTTCTAAGCGGGAGAGGACCGGGGAGCTGTTTTTT
many | NA | TRBJ1-2 | TRBV7-2 | CASSVVGGNYGYTF | TGTGCCAGCAGCGTTGTAGGTGGGAACTATGGCTACACCTTC
many | TRBD2 | TRBJ2-3 | TRBV7-2 | CASSLSAGEDTQYF | TGTGCCAGCAGCTTATCGGCGGGGGAAGATACGCAGTATTTT
NA | TRBD2 | TRBJ2-3 | TRBV7-2 | CASSRGGVGTDTQYF | TGTGCCAGCAGCCGGGGAGGGGTAGGCACAGATACGCAGTATTTT
NA | NA | TRBJ2-1 | TRBV11-2 | CASSLVAKSSYNEQFF | TGTGCCAGCAGCTTAGTGGCCAAGAGCTCCTACAATGAGCAGTTCTTC
NA | TRBD2 | TRBJ2-4 | TRBV5-1 | CASSLFSGRAVIQYF | TGCGCCAGCAGCTTATTTAGCGGGAGGGCCGTCATTCAGTACTTC
NA | NA | TRBJ2-2 | TRBV7-2 | CASSSDGGTGELFF | TGTGCCAGCAGCTCCGATGGGGGCACCGGGGAGCTGTTTTTT
NA | NA | TRBJ1-6 | TRBV6-2/TRBV6-3 | CASSSGPRGGYNSPLHF | TGTGCCAGCAGTTCTGGACCGCGCGGTGGTTATAATTCACCCCTCCACTTT
NA | NA | TRBJ1-4 | TRBV2 | CASSQVIRNEKLFF | TGTGCCAGCAGCCAAGTTATCAGGAATGAAAAACTGTTTTTT
few | NA | TRBJ2-7 | TRBV10-3 | CAISAGTNAGEQYF | TGTGCCATCAGCGCCGGAACGAATGCTGGAGAGCAGTACTTC
NA | NA | TRBJ2-1 | TRBV20-1 | CSGTKPGSYNEQFF | TGCAGTGGCACTAAGCCCGGTTCCTACAATGAGCAGTTCTTC
NA | NA | TRBJ2-2 | TRBV12-3/TRBV12-4 | CASNYRANTGELFF | TGTGCCAGCAATTATCGAGCGAACACCGGGGAGCTGTTTTTT
NA | TRBD1 | TRBJ1-3 | TRBV7-6 | CASSLGQDSGNTIYF | TGTGCCAGCAGCTTGGGACAGGACTCTGGAAACACCATATATTTT
NA | NA | TRBJ2-5 | TRBV29-1 | CSVVRVETQYF | TGCAGCGTTGTAAGGGTTGAGACCCAGTACTTC
NA | NA | TRBJ2-3 | TRBV4-2 | CASSQVEGGPDTQYF | TGTGCCAGCAGCCAAGTAGAGGGGGGCCCAGATACGCAGTATTTT
NA | NA | TRBJ2-3 | TRBV7-8 | CASSLVSLGGWDTQYF | TGTGCCAGCAGCTTAGTCTCTCTGGGGGGCTGGGATACGCAGTATTTT
NA | TRBD1 | TRBJ2-3 | TRBV24-1 | CATRGQNTDTQYF | TGTGCCACTCGGGGACAGAACACAGATACGCAGTATTTT
NA | NA | TRBJ1-1 | TRBV10-3 | CAISERGGHLNTEAFF | TGTGCCATCAGTGAGAGGGGGGGACACCTGAACACTGAAGCTTTCTTT
few | NA | TRBJ2-7 | TRBV7-2 | CASSLPRGVGVYEQYF | TGTGCCAGCAGCTTACCCAGGGGCGTCGGGGTTTACGAGCAGTACTTC
NA | TRBD1 | TRBJ1-1 | TRBV6-5 | CASSYGTGGLAEAFF | TGTGCCAGCAGTTACGGGACAGGGGGCCTCGCTGAAGCTTTCTTT
NA | NA | TRBJ2-7 | TRBV9 | CASSALGDYEQYF | TGTGCCAGCAGCGCCCTTGGGGACTACGAGCAGTACTTC
few | NA | TRBJ2-7 | TRBV12-3/TRBV12-4 | CASSLAAGPAHHEQYF | TGTGCCAGCAGTTTAGCGGCCGGGCCAGCTCATCACGAGCAGTACTTC
NA | TRBD2 | TRBJ2-3 | TRBV7-6 | CASTSPREGRDTQYF | TGTGCCAGTACTTCCCCGCGGGAGGGCCGGGATACGCAGTATTTT
many | NA | TRBJ2-5 | TRBV7-2 | CASSSRGRGETQYF | TGTGCCAGCAGCTCCCGTGGGAGGGGGGAGACCCAGTACTTC
few | NA | TRBJ2-2 | TRBV7-2 | CASSLTDSLTGELFF | TGTGCCAGCAGCCTAACGGACAGCCTTACCGGGGAGCTGTTTTTT
NA | NA | TRBJ2-7 | TRBV7-9 | CASSLAGGGLPYEQYF | TGTGCCAGCAGCTTAGCCGGTGGGGGACTTCCCTACGAGCAGTACTTC
NA | NA | TRBJ2-7 | TRBV6-5 | CASSYGYPERDGSYEQYF | TGTGCCAGCAGTTACGGGTACCCCGAACGGGACGGGTCCTACGAGCAGTACTTC
few | NA | TRBJ1-5 | TRBV4-1 | CASSQDPVNQPQHF | TGCGCCAGCAGCCAAGATCCGGTGAATCAGCCCCAGCATTTT
few | TRBD2 | TRBJ2-1 | TRBV6-5 | CASSYSLLAGSSYNEQFF | TGTGCCAGCAGTTACTCGCTACTAGCGGGGTCATCCTACAATGAGCAGTTCTTC
NA | TRBD2 | TRBJ2-1 | TRBV6-2/TRBV6-3 | CASSSLTSGRVNEQFF | TGTGCCAGCAGTTCCTTAACTAGCGGGAGAGTCAATGAGCAGTTCTTC
NA | NA | TRBJ2-5 | TRBV18 | CASSPPGVRQETQYF | TGTGCCAGCTCACCACCGGGGGTTCGCCAAGAGACCCAGTACTTC
few | NA | TRBJ1-1 | TRBV7-2 | CASSLSAGDTEAFF | TGTGCCAGCAGCTTATCGGCGGGGGATACTGAAGCTTTCTTT
NA | TRBD2 | TRBJ2-3 | TRBV5-4 | CASSLFSGEDTQYF | TGTGCCAGCAGCTTGTTTAGCGGGGAAGATACGCAGTATTTT
few | TRBD2 | TRBJ2-3 | TRBV20-1 | CSANGGTDTQYF | TGCAGTGCAAACGGGGGGACAGATACGCAGTATTTT
NA | NA | TRBJ2-1 | TRBV5-4 | CASSLGQASSYNEQFF | TGTGCCAGCAGCTTGGGCCAGGCAAGCTCCTACAATGAGCAGTTCTTC
once | NA | TRBJ1-2 | TRBV6-6 | CASSYPGTSIYGYTF | TGTGCCAGCAGTTATCCCGGGACAAGCATCTATGGCTACACCTTC
many | TRBD1 | TRBJ1-2 | TRBV7-2 | CASSLTGQGPNGYTF | TGTGCCAGCAGCTTGACTGGACAGGGTCCCAACGGCTACACCTTC
NA | NA | TRBJ1-5 | TRBV28 | CATNSYSNQPQHF | TGTGCCACCAACAGCTATAGCAATCAGCCCCAGCATTTT
many | NA | TRBJ2-7 | TRBV7-2 | CASSWGAQRYEQYF | TGTGCCAGCAGCTGGGGGGCCCAGAGGTACGAGCAGTACTTC
few | NA | TRBJ1-4 | TRBV7-6 | CASSTPGGELFF | TGTGCCAGCAGCACGCCTGGGGGTGAACTGTTTTTT
NA | NA | TRBJ2-3 | TRBV12-3/TRBV12-4 | CASSSWGGSTDTQYF | TGTGCCAGCAGTTCCTGGGGGGGCAGCACAGATACGCAGTATTTT
NA | NA | TRBJ2-4 | TRBV10-3 | CAISKGGSGAKNIQYF | TGTGCCATCAGCAAGGGGGGCTCGGGGGCCAAAAACATTCAGTACTTC
NA | TRBD1 | TRBJ2-1 | TRBV25-1 | CASSADRGHYNEQFF | TGTGCCAGCAGTGCGGACAGGGGGCACTACAATGAGCAGTTCTTC
few | TRBD2 | TRBJ2-3 | TRBV7-2 | CASSPTSVTQYF | TGTGCCAGCAGCCCGACTAGCGTAACGCAGTATTTT